Listed below are T cell receptor beta chains from one sample, sequenced in a study of shared clonotypes between healthy human individuals. TCRdb's table, derived via immunoSEQ multiplex PCR, lists solely in-frame clones and lacks some. Here the sample spans around 2,000,000 clones, approximately 94% being singletons. Specimen: naive CD8+ T cells from PBMCs. The receptors come from a man aged 18-30 years in good health. Some clones in this sample may be carry-over from other donors' samples. Each CDR3 is given with its conserved first and last residue. The D gene is left open where the match is weak. Clone size is given for some rows only: seen once, a few or many times, or a class if the clone is expanded.

v_call	j_call	clone_size	d_call	cdr3_aa	cdr3_nt
TRBV6-5	TRBJ2-1	.	.	CASSYSRSDEQFF	TGTGCCAGCAGTTACTCCAGGTCGGATGAGCAGTTCTTC
TRBV6-5	TRBJ1-5	once	.	CASSLDGSEPQHF	TGTGCCAGCAGTTTGGATGGGAGCGAGCCCCAGCATTTT
TRBV9	TRBJ1-2	.	.	CASNPAGRPNYGYTF	TGTGCCAGCAACCCCGCGGGACGGCCTAACTATGGCTACACCTTC
TRBV7-6	TRBJ2-1	.	TRBD2	CASSLAAGGTYNEQFF	TGTGCCAGCAGCTTAGCAGCGGGGGGCACCTACAATGAGCAGTTCTTC
TRBV6-6	TRBJ2-5	.	TRBD2	CASSYSTGRAGGTQYF	TGTGCCAGCAGTTACTCGACCGGGAGGGCTGGCGGGACCCAGTACTTC
TRBV19	TRBJ2-1	.	.	CASSIRGANEQFF	TGTGCCAGTAGTATTCGGGGGGCCAATGAGCAGTTCTTC
TRBV28	TRBJ1-5	.	TRBD1	CASSLTGNSNQPQHF	TGTGCCAGCAGCCTGACAGGGAATAGCAATCAGCCCCAGCATTTT
TRBV9	TRBJ2-3	.	.	CASSGGNLGQYF	TGTGCCAGCAGCGGAGGGAATTTGGGGCAGTATTTT
TRBV5-1	TRBJ2-7	.	TRBD2	CASSAGLASHEQYF	TGCGCCAGCAGCGCGGGACTAGCGAGCCACGAGCAGTACTTC
TRBV6-1	TRBJ1-2	.	.	CASSEEMPNYGYTF	TGTGCCAGCAGTGAAGAGATGCCGAACTATGGCTACACCTTC
TRBV5-4	TRBJ2-5	.	TRBD1	CASSFRGQARRWETQYF	TGTGCCAGCAGCTTCCGAGGACAGGCCCGGCGATGGGAGACCCAGTACTTC
TRBV29-1	TRBJ2-5	.	.	CSGKGGETQYF	TGCAGCGGGAAGGGGGGTGAGACCCAGTACTTC
TRBV2	TRBJ2-4	.	.	CASSVTQAKNIQYF	TGTGCCAGCAGTGTAACGCAAGCCAAAAACATTCAGTACTTC
TRBV19	TRBJ1-4	.	.	CASSFRLGIQEKLFF	TGTGCCAGTAGTTTCCGGCTGGGCATTCAGGAAAAACTGTTTTTT
TRBV9	TRBJ2-7	.	.	CASSVYLRGEQYF	TGTGCCAGCAGCGTATATCTTCGAGGAGAGCAGTACTTC
TRBV7-9	TRBJ1-3	.	TRBD1	CASSTGTGDSFRGNTIYF	TGTGCCAGCAGCACCGGGACAGGGGACTCCTTTAGGGGAAACACCATATATTTT
TRBV21-1	TRBJ2-7	.	.	CASSKGLAKDEQYF	TGTGCCAGCAGCAAGGGACTAGCGAAGGACGAGCAGTACTTC
TRBV7-9	TRBJ2-7	.	TRBD1	CASSPLHGTGVPHEQYF	TGTGCCAGCAGCCCCCTCCACGGGACAGGGGTCCCCCACGAGCAGTACTTC
TRBV10-3	TRBJ2-3	.	TRBD2	CAITQLLAGGPNRGTDTQYF	TGTGCCATCACCCAACTTCTAGCGGGAGGGCCGAACAGAGGCACAGATACGCAGTATTTT
TRBV19	TRBJ2-1	.	TRBD2	CASSVRPGLAIENEQFF	TGTGCCAGTAGCGTCCGGCCGGGACTAGCGATAGAAAATGAGCAGTTCTTC
TRBV7-2	TRBJ2-1	.	TRBD1	CASRKSDRAHNEQFF	TGTGCCAGCAGAAAGAGCGACAGGGCCCACAATGAGCAGTTCTTC
TRBV6-5	TRBJ2-7	.	.	CASSYSPPGSRYEQYF	TGTGCCAGCAGTTACTCCCCCCCAGGGTCGAGGTACGAGCAGTACTTC
TRBV19	TRBJ1-3	.	.	CASRPRLGAENTIYF	TGTGCCAGTAGGCCGAGGTTGGGGGCAGAAAACACCATATATTTT
TRBV11-2	TRBJ2-7	.	.	CASSFFGGSSYEQYF	TGTGCCAGCAGCTTTTTTGGGGGAAGCTCCTACGAGCAGTACTTC
TRBV9	TRBJ1-3	once	.	CASSVVAGAGNTIYF	TGTGCCAGCAGCGTAGTAGCAGGGGCGGGAAACACCATATATTTT
TRBV27	TRBJ2-3	.	.	CASSALDSTDTQYF	TGTGCCAGCAGTGCCCTTGATAGCACAGATACGCAGTATTTT
TRBV7-9	TRBJ2-3	.	.	CASSFPMVDTQYF	TGTGCCAGCAGCTTCCCTATGGTAGATACGCAGTATTTT
TRBV7-2	TRBJ2-2	.	.	CASSLTGNTGELFF	TGTGCCAGCAGCCTTACAGGGAACACCGGGGAGCTGTTTTTT
TRBV18	TRBJ2-5	.	TRBD2	CASSPEGLAGLQETQYF	TGTGCCAGCTCACCAGAGGGGCTAGCGGGTCTCCAAGAGACCCAGTACTTC
TRBV9	TRBJ2-1	.	.	CASSASPVPEQFF	TGTGCCAGCAGCGCCTCTCCCGTGCCTGAGCAGTTCTTC
TRBV28	TRBJ1-5	.	.	CASTMWGEGNQPQHF	TGTGCCAGCACCATGTGGGGGGAGGGCAATCAGCCCCAGCATTTT
TRBV15	TRBJ1-1	.	.	CATSTPSRGTEAFF	TGTGCCACCAGCACGCCCTCGAGGGGAACTGAAGCTTTCTTT
TRBV6-1	TRBJ1-4	.	.	CASSAQKNEKLFF	TGTGCCAGCAGTGCACAGAAAAATGAAAAACTGTTTTTT
TRBV11-2	TRBJ2-1	.	.	CASSSRKDSSYNEQFF	TGTGCCAGCAGCTCCCGCAAGGACAGCTCCTACAATGAGCAGTTCTTC
TRBV21-1	TRBJ2-3	.	.	CASSKGLAGGTDTQYF	TGTGCCAGCAGCAAAGGCCTAGCGGGAGGTACAGATACGCAGTATTTT
TRBV7-9	TRBJ2-1	once	TRBD2	CASSLELAGGLNEQFF	TGTGCCAGCAGCTTAGAGCTAGCGGGAGGGCTCAATGAGCAGTTCTTC